Listed below are T cell receptor beta chains from one sample, sequenced in a study of cytomegalovirus exposure and HLA in healthy donors. Sequenced by immunoSEQ multiplex PCR; TCRdb stores in-frame clones only, minus some. The table records about 90,000 clones, less than 80% of them present only once. Source material: PBMCs. The source of these receptors is a woman in her fifties or sixties in good health and CMV-seropositive. The conserved cysteine and the conserved F or W are not part of the CDR3 here.

cdr3_aa,v_call
ASSALRGQPQH,TRBV6-5
ASSGADNRAYNSPLH,TRBV9
ASSYGVANYGYT,TRBV6-6
AIREPNEGDTEAF,TRBV10-3
ASSGSGDEQY,TRBV2
SVEDERGPYEQY,TRBV29-1
AWTPSDRADNEQF,TRBV30
ASSQDWDRGLGNYGYT,TRBV4-3
ASHRDVNTEAF,TRBV5-5
ASSTGGAYTEAF,TRBV6-6
ASSLVVSSGGTEAF,TRBV7-9
ASNIQGKEAF,TRBV28
ASSLGTGVDEQY,TRBV7-2
ASSPGGDPNTGELF,TRBV9
ASSASILAGGYNEQF,TRBV2
ASSWTGEDGYT,TRBV2
AWSKARNQPQH,TRBV30
ASDLGVKSETQY,TRBV19
ASSTQGTDSGNTIY,TRBV6-6
ASSPLAGSSYNEQF,TRBV11-2
ASSLVEYNEQF,TRBV7-2
ASSLGLDITDTQY,TRBV7-2
ASSLGQETYEQY,TRBV5-1
ACYARDRGSGNTIY,TRBV30
ASSPKQGARTEAF,TRBV14
ASSPTGDRNRIYEQY,TRBV4-2
ASSSLAATYEQY,TRBV7-2
ASSPDITEAF,TRBV11-2
ASSGQAYEQY,TRBV2
ASSYDGQSTNEKLF,TRBV5-1
ASNPLSGNTIY,TRBV6-7
AISSGYDQPQH,TRBV10-3
ASSLSSWNTEAF,TRBV27
ASSGASNTGELF,TRBV2
ASSLRGYYSGANVLT,TRBV5-1
ASSPGQANEKLF,TRBV4-3
ASSAGQKETQY,TRBV5-1
ASSIRQGEDGYT,TRBV7-2
ASSQGQRGGDTQY,TRBV4-3
ASSLTGGAGNEQF,TRBV7-3
ASSLAGEGLNEQF,TRBV27
AWSLTGVYNEQF,TRBV30
ASSPLDRVDDGYT,TRBV18